This T cell receptor beta chain derives from a study of blood T cells in healthy people across ages. Remarks on this clonotype: This could be a read error, since a much larger clone is one nucleotide away.

Alongside a J-beta primer mix, a sample-barcoded 5' primer served in a second PCR lasting about 6 to 11 cycles. TCRdb processed the 5' RACE reads anew with MiXCR; each CDR3 protein has one entry. The sample has about 650,000 distinct CDR3 sequences; approximately 29% are singletons. The length of the CDR3 is 14 residues. J was trimmed by 5 bases and V by 6 bases; bases with no gene match: 10. The V gene's germline CDR1 is MNHEY and CDR2 SMNVEV (reference sequence). This receptor was obtained from a woman aged 80 or older in good health. This chain connects TRBV27 to TRBJ2-7; 7 bases agree with TRBD1. Sequences were obtained from blood. The CDR3 reads CASRSRTGKHEQYF. For the CDR3, the DNA is TGTGCCAGCAGGTCTCGGACAGGAAAACACGAGCAGTACTTC.